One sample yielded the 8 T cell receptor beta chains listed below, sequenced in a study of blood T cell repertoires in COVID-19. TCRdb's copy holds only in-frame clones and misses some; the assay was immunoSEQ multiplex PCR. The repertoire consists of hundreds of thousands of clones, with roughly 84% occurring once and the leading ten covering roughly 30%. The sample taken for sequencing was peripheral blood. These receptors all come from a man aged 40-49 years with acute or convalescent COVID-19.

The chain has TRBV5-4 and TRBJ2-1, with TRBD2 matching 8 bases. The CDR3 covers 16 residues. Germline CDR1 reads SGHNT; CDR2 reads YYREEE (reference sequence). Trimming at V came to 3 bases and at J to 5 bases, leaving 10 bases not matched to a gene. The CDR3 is CASSSMAGGFNNEQFF. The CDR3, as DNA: TGTGCCAGCAGCTCGATGGCGGGAGGATTCAACAATGAGCAGTTCTTC.

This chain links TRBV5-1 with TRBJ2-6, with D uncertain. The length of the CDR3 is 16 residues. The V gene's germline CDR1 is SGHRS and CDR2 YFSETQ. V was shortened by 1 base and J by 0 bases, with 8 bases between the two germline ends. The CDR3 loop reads CASSLNILSGANVLTF. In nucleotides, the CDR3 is TGCGCCAGCAGCTTGAATATCCTCTCTGGGGCCAACGTCCTGACTTTC.

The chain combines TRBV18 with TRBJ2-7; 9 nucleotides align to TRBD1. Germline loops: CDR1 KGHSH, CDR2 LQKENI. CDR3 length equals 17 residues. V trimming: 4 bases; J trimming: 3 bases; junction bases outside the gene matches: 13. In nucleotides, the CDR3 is TGTGCCAGCTCACGCTCACAAAACAGGGGGCAGCTCTACGAGCAGTACTTC. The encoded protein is CASSRSQNRGQLYEQYF. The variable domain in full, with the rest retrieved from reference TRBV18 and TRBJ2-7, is NAGVMQNPRHLVRRRGQEARLRCSPMKGHSHVYWYRQLPEEGLKFMVYLQKENIIDESGMPKERFSAEFPKEGPSILRIQQVVRGDSAAYFCASSRSQNRGQLYEQYFGPGTRLTVT.

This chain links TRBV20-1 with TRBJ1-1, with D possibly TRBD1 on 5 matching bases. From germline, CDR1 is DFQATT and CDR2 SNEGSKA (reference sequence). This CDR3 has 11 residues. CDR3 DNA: TGCATTGTAGGGGTTGGCACTGAAGCTTTCTTT. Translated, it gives CIVGVGTEAFF.

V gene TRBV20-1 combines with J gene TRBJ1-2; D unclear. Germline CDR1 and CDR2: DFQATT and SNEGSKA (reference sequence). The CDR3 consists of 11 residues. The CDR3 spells CRPGLNYGYTF. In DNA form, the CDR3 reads TGCAGGCCCGGGTTAAACTATGGCTACACCTTC.

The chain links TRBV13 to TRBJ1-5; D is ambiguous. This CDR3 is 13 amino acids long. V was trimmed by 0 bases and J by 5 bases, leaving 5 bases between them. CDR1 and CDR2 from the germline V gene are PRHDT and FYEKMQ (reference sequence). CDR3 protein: CASSLGGYQPQHF. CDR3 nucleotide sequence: TGTGCCAGCAGCTTAGGGGGCTATCAGCCCCAGCATTTT.

CDR3 amino acids: CASSPLGFSSGNYNEQFF. The CDR3 DNA follows: TGTGCCAGCAGCCCCCTGGGGTTTAGTAGCGGAAACTACAATGAGCAGTTCTTC. This chain joins TRBV4-2 and TRBJ2-1, with D perhaps TRBD2 (6 bases). Germline CDR1 reads LGHNA; CDR2 reads YNFKEQ. V was pared by 4 bases and J by 3 bases, with 22 bases between. The CDR3 extends over 18 amino acids.

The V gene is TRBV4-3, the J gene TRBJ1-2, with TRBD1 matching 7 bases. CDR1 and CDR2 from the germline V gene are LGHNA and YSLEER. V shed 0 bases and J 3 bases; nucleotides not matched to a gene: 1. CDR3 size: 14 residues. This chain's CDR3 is CASSQETGYYGYTF. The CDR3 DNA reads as TGCGCCAGCAGCCAAGAGACAGGGTACTATGGCTACACCTTC.